The T cell receptor (beta chain) described here comes from a study of Graves' ophthalmopathy and Graves' hyperthyroidism. Turning to the study itself: Sampling took place at initial diagnosis, with peripheral blood obtained before any treatment. General study findings and limits: Blood shared most expanded thyroid clonotypes above 0.001 frequency.

Germline-derived CDR1 and CDR2 are LNHDA and SQIVND (reference sequence). V gave up 3 bases and J gave up 0 bases, with 8 bases separating them. The length of the CDR3 is 15 residues. None of the included patients had other autoimmune diseases, uncontrolled infections, pregnancy or lactation, as these led to exclusion. Comments on this clonotype: The antigen is undetermined.

Amplification from RNA transcripts yielded the TCR beta CDR3 regions. Second-round multiplex PCR followed a first-round RT-PCR using HTBI primers. One entry per CDR3 protein results from TCRdb running MiXCR on the multiplex PCR reads. The sample consists of about 740,000 distinct CDR3 sequences, roughly two fifths of them appearing once. The rearrangement uses TRBV19 and TRBJ1-4; no reliable D call. The origin of this receptor is an adult man with Graves' ophthalmopathy. The material sequenced was peripheral blood. The DNA for the CDR3 is TGTGCCAGTAGTATTTCGGGAGCAACTAATGAAAAACTGTTTTTT. It encodes CASSISGATNEKLFF. Supplemented by reference TRBV19 and TRBJ1-4, the full variable domain reads DGGITQSPKYLFRKEGQNVTLSCEQNLNHDAMYWYRQDPGQGLRLIYYSQIVNDFQKGDIAEGYSVSREKKESFPLTVTSAQKNPTAFYLCASSISGATNEKLFFGSGTQLSVL.